This T cell receptor beta chain was identified during a study of blood T cell repertoires in COVID-19. Study-wide context: Material from acute and convalescent COVID-19 was sourced from the United States, Italy and Spain. T cells, B-cell-depleted T cells, or PBMCs supplied cDNA or gDNA.

In the authors' methods: Using reference gene primer amplification, nucleated cell counts were estimated. Produced via immunoSEQ multiplex PCR; TCRdb's table is partial and in-frame only. That table supplies the V and J calls and clone size; D and trimming were determined from the DNA. Of about 280,000 clones in the sample, 65% to 90% were seen once. V was clipped by 2 bases and J by 7 bases; unmatched bases: 8. Germline V gene sequence: CDR1 SGHRS, CDR2 YFSETQ. The CDR3 is 15 amino acids. The sequence was collected from a man aged 45 to 65 with active or convalescent COVID-19. The chain joins TRBV5-1 to TRBJ1-5, with 8 bases matching TRBD1. The source material was peripheral blood. The CDR3 DNA reads TGCGCCAGCAGCTTAGACGGACAGGGAGGACAGCCCCAGCATTTT. Its translation is CASSLDGQGGQPQHF.